One and the same sample provided the 21 T cell receptor beta chains below, sequenced in a study of OX40 agonist ivuxolimab in advanced cancers. Generated by immunoSEQ multiplex PCR, the TCRdb table keeps only in-frame clones and is missing some. The data show tens of thousands of clones, more than 65% seen once. The sample in question was CD4+ or CD8+ T cells sorted from blood, obtained in a trial of the OX40 agonist ivuxolimab. These receptor sequences come from an adult with an advanced solid tumor such as melanoma, head and neck, liver or kidney cancer.

The rearrangement uses TRBV11-2 and TRBJ1-2; D call uncertain. The germline V and J ends were trimmed by 5 bases and 2 bases, with 9 bases remaining between them. CDR1 is SGHAT and CDR2 is FQNNGV in the germline V gene. The CDR3 loop spans 13 amino acids. CDR3: CASSPSGNYGYTF. The CDR3 DNA sequence: TGTGCCAGCAGCCCGAGTGGGAACTATGGCTACACCTTC.

The CDR3: CASSFQSGQGRVEQYF. The CDR3, as DNA: TGTGCCAGCAGTTTTCAATCGGGCCAGGGCCGGGTCGAGCAGTACTTC. The chain links TRBV28 to TRBJ2-7, with D perhaps TRBD1 (5 bases). The V gene lost 3 bases and the J gene lost 6 bases, with 21 bases spanning the gap. CDR3 length: 16 residues. The germline CDR1 and CDR2 sequences are MDHEN and SYDVKM.

J is TRBJ2-2 and V is TRBV10-1; D ambiguous. This CDR3 contains 15 residues. V lost 5 bases and J lost 2, with 12 bases in between. Germline CDR1 WNHNN, CDR2 SYGVQD (reference sequence). The CDR3 here is CASSHSQPNTGELFF. DNA for the CDR3: TGCGCCAGCAGTCACAGCCAGCCTAACACCGGGGAGCTGTTTTTT.

On this clone itself: Other DNA sequences in this specimen translate into the identical CDR3. The chain links TRBV5-6 to TRBJ1-1; D gene unclear. Germline CDR1 and CDR2: SGHDT and YYEEEE. With 0 bases removed from V and 1 base from J, the gap between germline ends came to 4 bases. CDR3 length: 13 residues. CDR3 residues: CASSLGGNTEAFF. The CDR3 DNA follows: TGTGCCAGCAGCTTGGGGGGGAACACTGAAGCTTTCTTT.

Here the CDR3 reads CASSETPLLYNEKLFF. CDR3 DNA sequence: TGTGCCAGCAGTGAAACCCCCTTGCTCTATAATGAAAAACTGTTTTTT. The chain is built from TRBV2 and TRBJ1-4, with D uncertain. This CDR3 contains 16 residues. V was shortened by 2 bases and J by 4 bases, with 14 bases between the two germline ends. Germline-derived CDR1 and CDR2 are SNHLY and FYNNEI. Filled out from reference TRBV2 and TRBJ1-4, the complete variable domain reads EPEVTQTPSHQVTQMGQEVILRCVPISNHLYFYWYRQILGQKVEFLVSFYNNEISEKSEIFDDQFSVERPDGSNFTLKIRSTKLEDSAMYFCASSETPLLYNEKLFFGSGTQLSVL.

The gene calls are TRBV19 and TRBJ1-2; 7 nucleotides align to TRBD1. Germline-derived CDR1 and CDR2 are LNHDA and SQIVND (reference sequence). The CDR3 sequence is 15 residues long. V was pared by 7 bases and J by 8 bases, with 16 bases of the junction left unmatched. CDR3 DNA: TGTGCCAGTACCCGGGGGACAGATTCCTTAGCCGGCTACACCTTC. Its protein product is CASTRGTDSLAGYTF. Drawing the rest from reference TRBV19 and TRBJ1-2, the complete variable domain is DGGITQSPKYLFRKEGQNVTLSCEQNLNHDAMYWYRQDPGQGLRLIYYSQIVNDFQKGDIAEGYSVSREKKESFPLTVTSAQKNPTAFYLCASTRGTDSLAGYTFGSGTRLTVV.

The chain recombines TRBV4-2 with TRBJ1-2; maybe TRBD1 (6 bases). This CDR3 comprises 12 residues. Between the trimmed V and J ends, which lost 0 bases and 11 bases, there was a span of 10 bases. The germline V gene has CDR1 LGHNA and CDR2 YNFKEQ. This CDR3 reads CASSQDADRYTF. CDR3 DNA sequence: TGTGCCAGCAGCCAAGACGCCGACAGGTACACCTTC.

The genes are TRBV29-1 and TRBJ2-3; 7 bases fit TRBD1. Germline CDR1 and CDR2: SQVTM and ANQGSEA. The trim removed 2 bases at V and 1 base at J, leaving 6 bases unmatched. The CDR3 loop spans 15 amino acids. The CDR3: CSVELPTGRTDTQYF. The CDR3 region has the DNA TGCAGCGTTGAACTACCGACAGGGCGCACAGATACGCAGTATTTT.

This clone was seen a few times. The chain couples TRBV10-1 to TRBJ1-5, with D uncertain. CDR1 and CDR2 (germline): WNHNN, SYGVQD (reference sequence). The CDR3 runs 16 residues. With 0 bases removed from V and 4 bases from J, the gap between germline ends came to 13 bases. CDR3 DNA: TGCGCCAGCAGTGAGTCGACACCGAGCGCTAATCAGCCCCAGCATTTT. Its protein is CASSESTPSANQPQHF.

A single count supports this clone. DNA for the CDR3: TGTGCCACCAGCAGAGGACCAGGGGGCGGCCAAGAGACCCAGTACTTC. Its protein is CATSRGPGGGQETQYF. V is TRBV15 and J is TRBJ2-5; 8 bases line up with TRBD1. After removal of 1 base from V and 1 base from J, the junction contained 5 bases not matched to a gene. This CDR3 contains 16 residues. Germline-derived CDR1 and CDR2 are LNHNV and YYDKDF (reference sequence).

The rearrangement links TRBV7-9 to TRBJ1-4; D remains unclear. Germline assignment: CDR1 SEHNR and CDR2 FQNEAQ (reference sequence). V gave up 1 base and J gave up 17 bases, with 11 bases separating them. This CDR3 contains 11 residues. CDR3 loop: CASSLGALLFF. CDR3 bases: TGTGCCAGCAGCTTAGGCGCTCTTCTATTTTTT.

The chain uses TRBV28 and TRBJ1-5; 7 nucleotides align to TRBD1. This CDR3 spans 16 amino acids. The V segment lost 2 bases and the J segment 2 bases; nucleotides outside the gene matches: 6. The germline gives CDR1 MDHEN, CDR2 SYDVKM. Here the CDR3 DNA reads TGTGCCAGCAGTTTACCCCTTGGACAGGGCAATCAGCCCCAGCATTTT. Translated: CASSLPLGQGNQPQHF.

V usage is TRBV19 and J usage is TRBJ1-5; D might be TRBD1 (5 bases). The CDR3 spans 14 residues. Germline V gives CDR1 LNHDA, CDR2 SQIVND (reference sequence). V gave up 7 bases and J gave up 7 bases, with 17 bases separating them. This chain's CDR3 is CASTRRDPGQPQHF. CDR3 DNA sequence: TGTGCCAGTACCCGCCGGGACCCCGGCCAGCCCCAGCATTTT.

This chain links TRBV2 with TRBJ2-1; 7 positions agree with TRBD1. This CDR3 spans 15 amino acids. From germline, CDR1 is SNHLY and CDR2 FYNNEI. Trimming at V came to 7 bases and at J to 7 bases, leaving 13 bases not matched to a gene. This CDR3 is CASIKTPGTANEQFF. In DNA, the CDR3 is TGTGCCAGCATCAAAACCCCGGGGACAGCGAATGAGCAGTTCTTC.

In DNA, the CDR3 is TGTGCCAGCAGCGGACCTGGGACAGCCGGAAGGCATTTT. It specifies CASSGPGTAGRHF. The V gene is TRBV7-6, the J gene TRBJ1-5; 7 positions agree with TRBD1. Trimming at V came to 5 bases and at J to 15 bases, leaving 13 bases not matched to a gene. Germline CDR1 and CDR2: SGHVS and FNYEAQ. This CDR3 region has 13 residues. The full variable domain, its missing parts supplied by reference TRBV7-6 and TRBJ1-5, is GAGVSQSPRYKVTKRGQDVALRCDPISGHVSLYWYRQALGQGPEFLTYFNYEAQQDKSGLPNDRFSAERPEGSISTLTIQRTEQRDSAMYRCASSGPGTAGRHFGDGTRLSIL.

This clone has just one count. The rearrangement uses TRBV5-1 and TRBJ2-3; the D gene is possibly TRBD2 (6 bases). The CDR3 extends over 16 amino acids. From germline, CDR1 is SGHRS and CDR2 YFSETQ. V shed 3 bases and J shed 0 bases, with 14 bases lying between them. Here the CDR3 reads CASSWGDVPSTDTQYF. DNA of the CDR3: TGCGCCAGCAGCTGGGGGGACGTTCCTAGCACAGATACGCAGTATTTT.

The chain uses TRBV16 and TRBJ2-7; the D gene is possibly TRBD2 (6 bases). The germline gives CDR1 KGHSY, CDR2 FQNENV. V lost 0 bases to trimming and J lost 7 bases, with 10 bases between them. The CDR3 has 13 amino acids. CDR3 sequence: CASSQSGGVEQYF. CDR3 DNA: TGTGCCAGCAGCCAATCGGGCGGGGTAGAGCAGTACTTC.

The chain links TRBV2 to TRBJ2-1; TRBD2 might be the D (6 bases). The CDR3 is 17 residues long. V lost 0 bases and J lost 5, with 17 bases in between. CDR1 SNHLY and CDR2 FYNNEI come from the germline V gene. CDR3 protein: CASSEARAGGNDNEQFF. CDR3 DNA: TGTGCCAGCAGTGAAGCGCGAGCGGGCGGGAACGACAATGAGCAGTTCTTC.

The J gene is TRBJ2-1, the V gene TRBV15; 10 bases align to TRBD2. The CDR3 sequence is 15 residues long. The V segment lost 3 bases and the J segment 4 bases; nucleotides outside the gene matches: 3. CDR1 LNHNV and CDR2 YYDKDF come from the germline V gene (reference sequence). The CDR3 bases are TGTGCCACCAGCAGGGCTAGCGGGGGTTACAATGAGCAGTTCTTC. Amino acid sequence: CATSRASGGYNEQFF.

V and J are TRBV5-1 and TRBJ1-2, with 7 bases identical to TRBD1. CDR3 size: 15 residues. The J segment lost 6 bases and the V segment lost 4 bases, leaving 12 bases of the junction unmatched. The germline CDR1 and CDR2 sequences are SGHRS and YFSETQ. CDR3 sequence: CASSLRQGGKNGYTF. DNA of the CDR3: TGCGCCAGCAGCCTACGACAGGGAGGGAAGAATGGCTACACCTTC.

The chain recombines TRBV4-3 with TRBJ2-7; perhaps TRBD1 as D (6 bases). Trimming left V 0 bases short and J 11 bases short, with 14 bases between. CDR3 length: 13 residues. Germline V gene lookup returns CDR1 LGHNA and CDR2 YSLEER. The CDR3: CASSQDPGQREYF. The CDR3 DNA reads TGCGCCAGCAGCCAAGATCCCGGACAGAGGGAGTACTTC.